The 28 T cell receptor beta chains below come from one sample, sequenced in a study of patients and donors after allogeneic stem cell transplantation (TCRdb year 2020). Libraries came from RT-PCR. Sequencing used a NextSeq 550. TCRdb trimmed the raw reads at Q25, called clones with MiXCR and kept productive beta chains. Rows merge per CDR3 protein into single entries with the most common DNA and genes. The sample contains about 89,000 distinct CDR3 sequences, under 50% of them found a single time. The ten largest account for 60% to 65% of the sample. Source material: blood, either unsorted or a sorted T cell fraction (not recorded which). The origin of the receptors is a human donor who was either an allogeneic HSCT recipient or a stem cell or donor lymphocyte infusion donor (not recorded which). It is not recorded whose cells these are; they may come from a transplant donor.

This clonotype was recorded a few times. The J gene is TRBJ2-3, the V gene TRBV12-3 or TRBV12-4; TRBD2 might be the D (6 bases). The CDR3 loop spans 15 amino acids. Trimming stripped 7 bases from V and 6 bases from J, with 20 bases between. The CDR3 protein is CASTPGSQGWDTQYF. DNA for the CDR3: TGTGCCAGCACTCCCGGGAGTCAGGGCTGGGATACGCAGTATTTT.

The chain links TRBV28 to TRBJ2-7; weak D call: TRBD1 (6 bases). Germline loops: CDR1 MDHEN, CDR2 SYDVKM. V was pared by 4 bases and J by 3 bases, with 10 bases between. The CDR3 runs 13 residues. CDR3 sequence (DNA): TGTGCCAGCAGTTCAGGGGCTTTCTACGAGCAGTACTTC. Translating it yields CASSSGAFYEQYF.

The rearrangement links TRBV11-1 to TRBJ2-1; D gene ambiguous. Germline CDR1 SGHAT, CDR2 FQDESV (reference sequence). V was trimmed by 5 bases and J by 5 bases, leaving 10 bases between them. The CDR3 covers 13 residues. The CDR3 loop reads CASSRTVDNEQFF. Here the CDR3 DNA reads TGTGCCAGCAGCCGAACCGTTGACAATGAGCAGTTCTTC.

This clonotype was seen a handful of times. The rearrangement links TRBV28 to TRBJ1-1; possible D gene TRBD1, 5 bases. The CDR3 totals 13 residues. Germline V gives CDR1 MDHEN, CDR2 SYDVKM. With 7 bases removed from V and 9 bases from J, the gap between germline ends came to 18 bases. This CDR3 reads CASTDGGAGKAFF. CDR3 nucleotide sequence: TGTGCCAGCACCGACGGAGGGGCAGGGAAAGCTTTCTTT.

The genes are TRBV12-3 or TRBV12-4 and TRBJ1-3, with a possible D match to TRBD1 (5 bases). The CDR3 length is 14 residues. Trimming took 0 bases from V and 4 from J, leaving 7 bases between them. CDR3 coding DNA: TGTGCCAGCAGTTTAGCGGGACTGGGAAACACCATATATTTT. This encodes CASSLAGLGNTIYF.

The gene calls are TRBV12-3 or TRBV12-4 and TRBJ1-1; D is undetermined. The CDR3 extends over 11 amino acids. Trimming left V 1 base short and J 10 bases short, with 7 bases between. The CDR3, as DNA: TGTGCCAGCAGTTTAGGCGCTTTAGCTTTCTTT. It is translated as CASSLGALAFF.

This clonotype was observed a few times. The chain combines TRBV19 with TRBJ1-5; D not resolved. Germline V gene lookup returns CDR1 LNHDA and CDR2 SQIVND (reference sequence). The CDR3 length is 13 residues. V was trimmed by 3 bases and J by 4 bases, leaving 7 bases between them. CDR3 bases: TGTGCCAGTAGTATTCTGGGAAATCAGCCCCAGCATTTT. Its translation is CASSILGNQPQHF.

This chain joins TRBV29-1 and TRBJ2-7; perhaps D is TRBD1 or TRBD2 (5 bases each). CDR3 length: 15 amino acids. CDR1 and CDR2 from the germline V gene are SQVTM and ANQGSEA. V shed 0 bases and J shed 3 bases, with 15 bases lying between them. CDR3 nucleotide sequence: TGCAGCGTTGAAGAAACTCGGGACGGAGTCTACGAGCAGTACTTC. Its translation: CSVEETRDGVYEQYF.

V is TRBV28 and J is TRBJ1-2, with 7 bases identical to TRBD1. CDR1 MDHEN and CDR2 SYDVKM come from the germline V gene. This CDR3 contains 14 residues. With V trimmed by 4 bases and J by 4 bases, 6 bases remained unmatched. The CDR3 DNA sequence: TGTGCCAGCAGTTACGACAGGGCGGTCTATGGCTACACCTTC. Its protein product is CASSYDRAVYGYTF.

The gene calls are TRBV3-1 and TRBJ1-1; no clear D. CDR3 length equals 14 residues. The V gene lost 4 bases and the J gene lost 5 bases, with 14 bases spanning the gap. Germline V lookup: CDR1 LGHDT, CDR2 YNNKEL (reference sequence). CDR3 sequence (DNA): TGTGCCAGCAGCCCCCTGAGTACGGGGACTGAAGCTTTCTTT. It specifies CASSPLSTGTEAFF.

CDR3: CASSLRVTPRGYTF. The CDR3 DNA reads TGTGCCAGCAGTTTAAGGGTGACACCCCGGGGCTACACCTTC. V is TRBV12-3 or TRBV12-4 and J is TRBJ1-2; no clear D gene. Between the trimmed V and J ends, which lost 2 bases and 8 bases, there was a span of 15 bases. The CDR3 extends over 14 amino acids.

V is TRBV25-1 and J is TRBJ1-2, with 7 nucleotides matching TRBD1. Germline V CDR1 and CDR2: MGHDK, SYGVNS. The CDR3 runs 15 residues. Losses at the gene ends were 0 bases for V and 6 bases for J; bases not matched to a gene: 7. The DNA for the CDR3 is TGTGCCAGCAGTGAATATCGGGACAGCCTCGATGGCTACACCTTC. Its protein is CASSEYRDSLDGYTF.

The rearrangement uses TRBV20-1 and TRBJ1-3; TRBD1 matches 8 bases. The CDR3 is 14 amino acids. Trimming took 2 bases from V and 7 from J; bases not matched to a gene: 7. The germline V gene has CDR1 DFQATT and CDR2 SNEGSKA (reference sequence). The CDR3: CSARTGTGLNTIYF. The CDR3 region has the DNA TGCAGTGCTAGAACCGGGACAGGTCTGAACACCATATATTTT.

This clonotype occurred a few times. J is TRBJ1-1 and V is TRBV7-2, with no clear D. CDR3 length: 14 residues. Trimming pared 1 base from V and 2 bases from J, leaving 8 bases between. Germline V gene lookup returns CDR1 SGHTA and CDR2 FQGNSA. The CDR3 DNA reads as TGTGCCAGCAGCTTAGAGCACCATAACACTGAAGCTTTCTTT. Amino acids: CASSLEHHNTEAFF.

V gene TRBV19 combines with J gene TRBJ1-1; D ambiguous. Germline V gives CDR1 LNHDA, CDR2 SQIVND (reference sequence). V lost 4 bases to trimming and J lost 1 base, with 4 bases between them. The CDR3 contains 12 residues. CDR3 region: CASSKGNTEAFF. In DNA, the CDR3 is TGTGCCAGTAGTAAGGGGAACACTGAAGCTTTCTTT.

The V and J genes are TRBV5-1 and TRBJ2-5; D gene uncertain. CDR3 length: 14 residues. Trimming shortened V by 4 bases and J by 5 bases, and 15 bases separated the two germline ends. The germline V gene encodes CDR1 SGHRS and CDR2 YFSETQ. The CDR3 protein is CASSGDRNLETQYF. The CDR3 DNA follows: TGCGCCAGCAGCGGCGACCGGAACCTGGAGACCCAGTACTTC.

This clonotype appeared once. The rearrangement joins TRBV5-1 to TRBJ1-1; TRBD1 aligns across 9 bases. Per germline, CDR1 SGHRS and CDR2 YFSETQ. The CDR3 contains 17 residues. With 0 bases clipped from V and 1 base from J, the junction kept 7 bases outside the gene matches. CDR3 nucleotides: TGCGCCAGCAGCTTGGAACCGGGACAGGGATCGAACACTGAAGCTTTCTTT. Translated: CASSLEPGQGSNTEAFF.

In this sample, this clonotype turned up a few times. V usage is TRBV6-5 and J usage is TRBJ1-6; possible D gene TRBD1, 5 bases. This CDR3 has 17 amino acids. CDR1 is MNHEY, CDR2 SVGAGI, per germline. Trimming removed 0 bases from V and 7 bases from J, with 16 bases in between. The CDR3 loop is CASSYSSGRQGNSPLHF. The DNA for the CDR3 is TGTGCCAGCAGTTACTCGAGCGGTCGTCAGGGAAATTCACCCCTCCACTTT.

This rearrangement joins TRBV7-9 to TRBJ2-1, with TRBD2 matching over 7 bases. Per the germline V gene, CDR1 is SEHNR and CDR2 is FQNEAQ (reference sequence). This CDR3 region has 16 residues. Trimming cost V 5 bases and J 4 bases; bases outside gene matches: 11. DNA of the CDR3: TGTGCCAGCAGCCCTGAGGGGATACTAGCGTACAATGAGCAGTTCTTC. Residues: CASSPEGILAYNEQFF.

The chain combines TRBV6-6 with TRBJ1-1, with D tentatively TRBD1 (6 bases). V was pared by 0 bases and J by 6 bases, with 17 bases between. The CDR3 covers 16 residues. Germline-derived CDR1 and CDR2 are MNHNY and SVGAGI (reference sequence). CDR3 protein: CASSYSTGARGPEAFF. CDR3 sequence (DNA): TGTGCCAGCAGTTACTCGACGGGGGCACGAGGGCCTGAAGCTTTCTTT.

CDR3 in amino acids: CASGLGQGPLNTEAFF. As DNA, the CDR3 is TGTGCTAGTGGTCTTGGACAGGGACCTTTGAACACTGAAGCTTTCTTT. V and J are TRBV12-5 and TRBJ1-1; TRBD1 agrees at 8 bases. CDR3 length: 16 residues. Germline values: CDR1 LGHNT, CDR2 FRNRAP. The V segment lost 5 bases and the J segment 0 bases; nucleotides outside the gene matches: 8. The whole variable domain, filled in from reference TRBV12-5 and TRBJ1-1, reads DARVTQTPRHKVTEMGQEVTMRCQPILGHNTVFWYRQTMMQGLELLAYFRNRAPLDDSGMPKDRFSAEMPDATLATLKIQPSEPRDSAVYFCASGLGQGPLNTEAFFGQGTRLTVV.

V and J are TRBV27 and TRBJ1-3; D remains ambiguous. Germline CDR1 reads MNHEY; CDR2 reads SMNVEV (reference sequence). This CDR3 is 12 amino acids long. The ends were cut back, 7 bases at V and 4 bases at J, with 8 bases in the middle. CDR3 sequence: CASISSGNTIYF. CDR3 sequence (DNA): TGTGCCAGCATTAGTTCCGGAAACACCATATATTTT.

V and J are TRBV28 and TRBJ1-2; the match to TRBD1 covers 8 bases. The CDR3 length is 15 residues. Germline-derived CDR1 and CDR2 are MDHEN and SYDVKM. The trim removed 3 bases at V and 4 bases at J, leaving 7 bases unmatched. Here the CDR3 reads CASSFRDRRTYGYTF. CDR3 DNA sequence: TGTGCCAGCAGTTTCCGGGACAGGAGGACCTATGGCTACACCTTC.

The chain joins TRBV19 to TRBJ1-1, with TRBD1 as a possible D gene (5 bases). Trimming removed 6 bases at V and 4 bases at J, with 18 bases between. Germline V CDR1 and CDR2: LNHDA, SQIVND (reference sequence). The CDR3 runs 15 residues. The CDR3 reads CASRPPGRAGTEAFF. For the CDR3, the DNA is TGTGCCAGTAGACCCCCGGGCAGGGCGGGCACTGAAGCTTTCTTT.

V is TRBV15 and J is TRBJ2-1; 7 bases are shared with TRBD1. CDR1 is LNHNV and CDR2 is YYDKDF in the germline V gene (reference sequence). The CDR3 has 13 amino acids. The ends lost 5 bases at V and 10 bases at J; junction bases unmatched: 8. CDR3 residues: CATSATGDIEQFF. The CDR3 DNA reads as TGTGCCACCAGCGCTACAGGGGATATAGAGCAGTTCTTC.

The chain uses TRBV12-3 or TRBV12-4 and TRBJ1-6; D call uncertain. The V and J ends lost 0 bases and 7 bases respectively, with 7 bases between them. The CDR3 sequence is 14 residues long. The CDR3, as DNA: TGTGCCAGCAGTTTAGCCAGAACCAATTCACCCCTCCACTTT. This sequence encodes CASSLARTNSPLHF.

The sample holds a few counts of this clonotype. The genes are TRBV7-2 and TRBJ1-1, with D uncertain. There are 16 residues in the CDR3. V shed 0 bases and J shed 0 bases, with 11 bases lying between them. The germline CDR1 and CDR2 sequences are SGHTA and FQGNSA. CDR3 in DNA: TGTGCCAGCAGCTTAGCGGGGTACCGAATGAACACTGAAGCTTTCTTT. Translating gives CASSLAGYRMNTEAFF.

This clonotype was seen a few times. V gene TRBV28 combines with J gene TRBJ1-5; tentatively, D is TRBD1 (5 bases). The germline gives CDR1 MDHEN, CDR2 SYDVKM. The CDR3 totals 14 residues. V was cut by 4 bases and J by 8 bases, with 15 bases left in between. Written as DNA, the CDR3 is TGTGCCAGCAGTTCAGACAGAATTTGGGAGCCCCAGCATTTT. Amino acids: CASSSDRIWEPQHF.